The clone carrying this T cell receptor beta chain came up once. Germline CDR1 SGHKS, CDR2 YYEKEE (reference sequence). Between the trimmed V and J ends, which lost 1 base and 4 bases, there was a span of 24 bases. This CDR3 has 19 residues. The method was immunoSEQ multiplex PCR; TCRdb's version includes in-frame clones alone and lacks a portion of them. The sample has 110,000 to 150,000 clones; under 95% are singletons. The entry originates in a study of control samples from healthy donors and cancer patients. This clonotype was sampled from a young man in good health. Material: blood. This chain connects TRBV5-5 to TRBJ1-5; D might be TRBD1 (5 bases). The CDR3 protein is CASSLFTQGTFRRNQPQHF. CDR3 nucleotide sequence: TGTGCCAGCAGCTTGTTCACCCAGGGCACATTTCGAAGAAATCAGCCCCAGCATTTT.